The 7 T cell receptor beta chains given below trace back to one sample, sequenced in a study of blood T cell repertoires in COVID-19. Some clones are missing from TCRdb's copy, which holds only in-frame ones; the method was immunoSEQ multiplex PCR. The sample gives around 260,000 clones, roughly nine tenths of which show up once; around 2.2% is in the top ten. The sample was peripheral blood. These receptors were collected from a woman aged 30 to 39 with COVID-19, enrolled during active disease.

At least ten counts were recorded for this clone. The chain combines TRBV2 with TRBJ1-2, with 8 bases aligning to TRBD1. This CDR3 spans 14 amino acids. The V gene end was trimmed by 6 bases and the J gene end by 4 bases; junction bases not matched to a gene: 7. Germline V gene lookup returns CDR1 SNHLY and CDR2 FYNNEI. The CDR3, as DNA: TGTGCCAGCAGGCGGGACAGGCTGACCTATGGCTACACCTTC. Protein: CASRRDRLTYGYTF.

This clone has only one observation. The chain links TRBV28 to TRBJ1-2; D is unclear. The length of the CDR3 is 17 residues. The germline V and J ends were trimmed by 1 base and 0 bases, with 15 bases remaining between them. Germline CDR1 is MDHEN and CDR2 is SYDVKM. The CDR3 protein is CASSLSNSPLTNYGYTF. CDR3 bases: TGTGCCAGCAGTTTATCCAATAGTCCACTTACTAACTATGGCTACACCTTC.

This CDR3 is CASLTGNTEAFF. CDR3 nucleotides: TGTGCCAGCCTAACAGGGAACACTGAAGCTTTCTTT. This chain uses TRBV7-3 with TRBJ1-1, with D possibly TRBD1 on 5 matching bases. In germline, CDR1 is SGHTA, CDR2 FQGTGA. V was shortened by 8 bases and J by 1 base, with 8 bases between the two germline ends. There are 12 residues in the CDR3.

The chain joins TRBV24-1 to TRBJ2-3; 8 bases map to TRBD2. The V gene end was trimmed by 7 bases and the J gene end by 4 bases; junction bases not matched to a gene: 3. The V gene's germline CDR1 is KGHDR and CDR2 SFDVKD. The CDR3 runs 13 residues. The CDR3 DNA reads TGTGCCACCAGCCCAGCGGGAGCAGATACGCAGTATTTT. It translates to CATSPAGADTQYF.

This clone turned up a few times. CDR3 in DNA: TGTGCCAGTAGTCCCCCCGGGACTAGCGGATCTTACGAGCAGTACTTC. Its protein is CASSPPGTSGSYEQYF. The chain uses TRBV19 and TRBJ2-7, with 11 bases identical to TRBD2. The V gene end was trimmed by 5 bases and the J gene end by 4 bases; junction bases not matched to a gene: 10. The CDR3 is 16 amino acids. Germline V gene sequence: CDR1 LNHDA, CDR2 SQIVND (reference sequence).

The rearrangement joins TRBV7-3 to TRBJ2-1; 7 bases are shared with TRBD2. V lost 5 bases, J lost 12 bases, and 7 bases stayed unmatched. The CDR3 contains 12 residues. Per the germline V gene, CDR1 is SGHTA and CDR2 is FQGTGA. CDR3 coding DNA: TGTGCCAGCAGCCCAACGACTAGCAGGCAGTTCTTC. It translates to CASSPTTSRQFF.

The chain is built from TRBV30 and TRBJ2-7; 9 positions match TRBD2. V trimming: 4 bases; J trimming: 0 bases; junction bases outside the gene matches: 7. The length of the CDR3 is 15 residues. The V gene's germline CDR1 is GTSNPN and CDR2 SVGIG (reference sequence). CDR3 residues: CAWNIRSGSSYEQYF. In nucleotides, the CDR3 is TGTGCCTGGAATATCCGTAGCGGGAGCTCCTACGAGCAGTACTTC. Looking up the rest from reference TRBV30 and TRBJ2-7 gives the full variable domain: SQTIHQWPATLVQPVGSPLSLECTVEGTSNPNLYWYRQAAGRGLQLLFYSVGIGQISSEVPQNLSASRPQDRQFILSSKKLLLSDSGFYLCAWNIRSGSSYEQYFGPGTRLTVT.